The present entry profiles one TCR beta chain with its context. The source of the sample is a study of early T cells in non-severe SARS-CoV-2 infection. TCRdb redid the calling of the 5' RACE reads with MiXCR, one entry per CDR3 protein. The data show some 83,000 distinct CDR3 sequences, with under 11% seen just once and just over 8% held by the top ten. Germline V gene data show CDR1 as MDHEN and CDR2 as SYDVKM. There are 14 residues in the CDR3. V gave up 1 base and J gave up 2 bases, with 8 bases separating them. This clonotype was obtained from an adult who was a healthcare worker with PCR-confirmed SARS-CoV-2 infection or an uninfected control (not recorded which). Sequences were derived from whole blood, sampled at baseline. This sequence joins TRBV28 and TRBJ1-2, with a weak D call TRBD1 (5 bases). The CDR3 reads CASSLFTGNYGYTF. The CDR3 DNA sequence: TGTGCCAGCAGTTTATTTACAGGCAACTATGGCTACACCTTC.